These T cell receptor beta chains were read from a single sample in a study of blood T cells in healthy people across ages. In TCRdb, the 5' RACE reads were re-called with MiXCR into one record per CDR3 protein. Of over a million distinct CDR3 sequences in the sample, 42% were seen once. The sequenced sample consisted of blood. All receptors derive from a woman aged 18-29 years in good health. Each CDR3 is given with its conserved first and last residue. Each record gives: CDR3 length, D gene, clone size, V gene, J gene, CDR3 protein, CDR3 DNA. D genes are given only for firm matches. Not all rows give a size; the values are once, few, many and, for expanded clones, a class.

length: 13
D: TRBD2
size: -
V: TRBV7-9
J: TRBJ2-7
CDR3: CASSRETSHEQYF
DNA: TGTGCCAGCAGCCGTGAGACTAGCCACGAGCAGTACTTC

length: 13
D: TRBD2
size: -
V: TRBV9
J: TRBJ2-5
CDR3: CASSFSSGETQYF
DNA: TGTGCCAGCAGCTTCTCTAGCGGTGAGACCCAGTACTTC

length: 12
D: -
size: once
V: TRBV28
J: TRBJ2-7
CDR3: CAGSLRADEQYF
DNA: TGTGCCGGCAGTTTAAGGGCGGACGAGCAGTACTTC

length: 11
D: -
size: -
V: TRBV7-3
J: TRBJ1-1
CDR3: CASSSGTQAFF
DNA: TGTGCCAGCAGCTCCGGGACCCAAGCTTTCTTT

length: 14
D: -
size: -
V: TRBV5-1
J: TRBJ1-2
CDR3: CASSLPGPEVDHTF
DNA: TGCGCCAGCAGCTTGCCGGGCCCCGAGGTCGATCACACCTTC

length: 15
D: -
size: few
V: TRBV11-1
J: TRBJ2-5
CDR3: CASSPSTGIRETQYF
DNA: TGTGCCAGCAGCCCATCGACTGGGATCCGGGAGACCCAGTACTTC

length: 19
D: -
size: few
V: TRBV15
J: TRBJ1-6
CDR3: CATSRDPISGALDNSPLHF
DNA: TGTGCCACCAGCAGAGACCCTATCTCCGGGGCGTTGGATAATTCACCCCTCCACTTT

length: 14
D: -
size: few
V: TRBV27
J: TRBJ1-2
CDR3: CASSPGGGYYGYTF
DNA: TGTGCCAGCAGTCCGGGCGGGGGGTACTATGGCTACACCTTC

length: 13
D: TRBD2
size: few
V: TRBV20-1
J: TRBJ2-1
CDR3: CSARGGGAVEQFF
DNA: TGCAGTGCTAGGGGCGGGGGGGCGGTTGAGCAGTTCTTC

length: 15
D: TRBD1
size: few
V: TRBV20-1
J: TRBJ1-5
CDR3: CSARFPGQGRQPQHF
DNA: TGCAGTGCTAGATTCCCTGGACAGGGACGACAGCCCCAGCATTTT

length: 14
D: TRBD2
size: -
V: TRBV7-3
J: TRBJ2-1
CDR3: CASSSGGPIDEQFF
DNA: TGTGCCAGCAGTTCGGGGGGGCCGATCGATGAGCAGTTCTTC

length: 16
D: -
size: -
V: TRBV7-6
J: TRBJ2-7
CDR3: CASSLGEDRVTYEQYF
DNA: TGTGCCAGCAGCTTGGGGGAGGACCGGGTTACCTACGAGCAGTACTTC

length: 17
D: TRBD2
size: few
V: TRBV5-1
J: TRBJ2-1
CDR3: CASSTTSGFSSYNEQFF
DNA: TGCGCCAGCAGCACCACTAGCGGGTTTAGCTCCTACAATGAGCAGTTCTTC

length: 15
D: TRBD2
size: -
V: TRBV20-1
J: TRBJ2-2
CDR3: CSASGGRSNTGELFF
DNA: TGCAGTGCTAGTGGCGGGAGATCGAACACCGGGGAGCTGTTTTTT

length: 13
D: -
size: few
V: TRBV3-1
J: TRBJ1-6
CDR3: CASSPSNNSPLHF
DNA: TGTGCCAGCAGCCCCTCAAATAATTCACCCCTCCACTTT

length: 14
D: -
size: few
V: TRBV20-1
J: TRBJ2-3
CDR3: CSASGQGFADTQYF
DNA: TGCAGTGCTAGTGGTCAGGGATTCGCAGATACGCAGTATTTT

length: 15
D: TRBD1
size: -
V: TRBV5-1
J: TRBJ1-1
CDR3: CASSPGQEANTEAFF
DNA: TGCGCCAGCAGCCCGGGACAGGAGGCGAACACTGAAGCTTTCTTT

length: 13
D: TRBD1
size: -
V: TRBV10-2
J: TRBJ2-1
CDR3: CASRSQGNNEQFF
DNA: TGCGCCAGCAGATCACAGGGGAACAATGAGCAGTTCTTC

length: 12
D: -
size: few
V: TRBV2
J: TRBJ2-7
CDR3: CASSETVYEQYF
DNA: TGTGCCAGCAGTGAGACAGTTTACGAGCAGTACTTC

length: 16
D: -
size: -
V: TRBV5-1
J: TRBJ1-5
CDR3: CASSLEPSGGNQPQHF
DNA: TGCGCCAGCAGCTTGGAACCCAGCGGGGGCAATCAGCCCCAGCATTTT

length: 13
D: -
size: -
V: TRBV10-3
J: TRBJ1-6
CDR3: CDTSESGDSPLHF
DNA: TGTGACACCAGTGAGTCAGGAGATTCACCCCTCCACTTT

length: 14
D: -
size: few
V: TRBV7-9
J: TRBJ1-1
CDR3: CASSRSSGVGDAFF
DNA: TGTGCCAGCAGCCGTTCGTCGGGGGTGGGTGACGCTTTCTTT

length: 17
D: -
size: -
V: TRBV7-2
J: TRBJ1-4
CDR3: CASSLVGSTATNEKLFF
DNA: TGTGCCAGCAGCTTAGTGGGCTCGACAGCAACTAATGAAAAACTGTTTTTT

length: 13
D: TRBD1
size: few
V: TRBV29-1
J: TRBJ1-1
CDR3: CSVGVLGQAATFF
DNA: TGCAGCGTTGGCGTGTTGGGACAGGCTGCGACTTTCTTT

length: 16
D: -
size: -
V: TRBV4-1
J: TRBJ2-3
CDR3: CASSQEGDVATDTQYF
DNA: TGCGCCAGCAGCCAAGAAGGGGACGTGGCGACAGATACGCAGTATTTT

length: 17
D: TRBD1
size: -
V: TRBV2
J: TRBJ2-7
CDR3: CASSESESPGGPYEQYF
DNA: TGTGCCAGCAGTGAGTCCGAGAGTCCAGGGGGTCCCTACGAGCAGTACTTC

length: 15
D: TRBD1
size: -
V: TRBV7-9
J: TRBJ1-1
CDR3: CAGSLGPGQGAEAFF
DNA: TGTGCCGGCAGCCTAGGTCCGGGACAGGGGGCTGAAGCTTTCTTT

length: 13
D: TRBD1
size: -
V: TRBV20-1
J: TRBJ1-2
CDR3: CSASSDRGNGYTF
DNA: TGCAGTGCTAGTTCTGACAGGGGAAATGGCTACACCTTC

length: 20
D: TRBD2
size: -
V: TRBV20-1
J: TRBJ2-1
CDR3: CSAPLSGQKTSGRAYNEQFF
DNA: TGCAGTGCTCCACTATCAGGACAAAAGACTAGCGGGAGAGCCTACAATGAGCAGTTCTTC

length: 14
D: TRBD2
size: -
V: TRBV10-3
J: TRBJ2-5
CDR3: CAISAGGRKETQYF
DNA: TGTGCCATCAGTGCGGGGGGGCGGAAAGAGACCCAGTACTTC

length: 18
D: TRBD2
size: -
V: TRBV20-1
J: TRBJ2-7
CDR3: CSARPSGGTRLTYNEQYF
DNA: TGCAGTGCTAGGCCTAGCGGGGGGACGCGCTTGACCTACAATGAGCAGTACTTC

length: 16
D: TRBD1
size: few
V: TRBV4-1
J: TRBJ1-4
CDR3: CASSHDDRGANEKLFF
DNA: TGCGCCAGCAGCCATGACGACAGGGGTGCTAATGAAAAACTGTTTTTT

length: 15
D: -
size: -
V: TRBV14
J: TRBJ1-2
CDR3: CASSHTTGTGYGYTF
DNA: TGTGCCAGCAGCCACACGACCGGGACGGGGTATGGCTACACCTTC